This entry lists 29 T cell receptor beta chains sequenced from one sample in a study of T-cell memory formation after mild COVID-19. Each CDR3 protein is one row after TCRdb ran MiXCR on the 5' RACE reads. The sample shows around 390,000 distinct CDR3 sequences, approximately 15% of them seen only once. Source material: PBMCs or a T cell subset sorted from them (not recorded which). These receptors came from a man in his late teens or twenties who had mild COVID-19 (a few samples of this study predate the infection). Cell type and time point are not known.

V and J are TRBV3-1 and TRBJ1-5, with TRBD1 identical over 7 bases. The junction had 12 bases not matched to a gene; V was cut back by 6 bases and J by 4 bases. Germline loops: CDR1 LGHDT, CDR2 YNNKEL (reference sequence). The CDR3 runs to 16 residues. The CDR3 region is CASSSTSAQGNQPQHF. In nucleotides, the CDR3 is TGTGCCAGCAGTTCCACCTCCGCACAGGGGAATCAGCCCCAGCATTTT.

The gene calls are TRBV5-1 and TRBJ2-1; D remains ambiguous. Per the germline V gene, CDR1 is SGHRS and CDR2 is YFSETQ. V was pared by 0 bases and J by 6 bases, with 10 bases between. The CDR3 has 14 amino acids. DNA for the CDR3: TGCGCCAGCAGCTTGGCGGTCAGCCGCAATGAGCAGTTCTTC. Its translation: CASSLAVSRNEQFF.

The rearrangement joins TRBV15 to TRBJ2-3; TRBD2 matches at 9 bases. Losses at the gene ends were 3 bases for V and 3 bases for J; bases not matched to a gene: 4. The germline V gene has CDR1 LNHNV and CDR2 YYDKDF (reference sequence). This CDR3 is built from 15 residues. DNA of the CDR3: TGTGCCACCAGCAGTGGGACTAGCAGGACAGATACGCAGTATTTT. Protein sequence: CATSSGTSRTDTQYF. The variable domain in full, completed from reference TRBV15 and TRBJ2-3, reads DAMVIQNPRYQVTQFGKPVTLSCSQTLNHNVMYWYQQKSSQAPKLLFHYYDKDFNNEADTPDNFQSRRPNTSFCFLDIRSPGLGDTAMYLCATSSGTSRTDTQYFGPGTRLTVL.

This clonotype was counted between two and nine times. Compared with germline, one end of the junction differs, possibly owing to a read error. The chain combines TRBV4-1 with TRBJ1-4; 10 bases fit TRBD1. The CDR3 extends over 19 amino acids. The germline gives CDR1 MGHRA, CDR2 YSYEKL. This chain's CDR3 is CASSQVPGQGPGSNEKLFF. The CDR3 bases are TGTGCCAGCAGCCAGGTCCCGGGACAGGGGCCGGGATCTAATGAAAAACTGTTTTTT.

Only a few counts were recorded for this clonotype. CDR3 amino acids: CASSPVSTNTGELFF. In DNA, the CDR3 is TGTGCCAGCAGCCCTGTTTCAACGAACACCGGGGAGCTGTTTTTT. This sequence joins TRBV7-7 and TRBJ2-2; unclear D gene. The germline V gene has CDR1 SSHAT and CDR2 FNYEAQ (reference sequence). V lost 5 bases and J lost 0, with 10 bases in between. The CDR3 is 15 amino acids.

CDR3 region: CASSPEWNTGELFF. CDR3 sequence (DNA): TGTGCCAGCTCACCCGAATGGAACACCGGGGAGCTGTTTTTT. The chain employs TRBV18 and TRBJ2-2; D ambiguous. Trimming removed 3 bases at V and 1 base at J, with 6 bases between. This CDR3 is 14 amino acids long. The germline gives CDR1 KGHSH, CDR2 LQKENI. Using reference TRBV18 and TRBJ2-2 for the parts outside the CDR3, the full variable domain is NAGVMQNPRHLVRRRGQEARLRCSPMKGHSHVYWYRQLPEEGLKFMVYLQKENIIDESGMPKERFSAEFPKEGPSILRIQQVVRGDSAAYFCASSPEWNTGELFFGEGSRLTVL.

This chain uses TRBV6-4 with TRBJ1-5, with D possibly TRBD1 on 5 matching bases. The CDR3 is 13 residues long. The V and J ends lost 2 bases and 5 bases respectively, with 7 bases between them. Germline values: CDR1 MRHNA, CDR2 SNTAGT. Here the CDR3 reads CASSDTGDQPQHF. The CDR3 region has the DNA TGTGCCAGCAGTGACACGGGGGATCAGCCCCAGCATTTT.

This clonotype has just a few counts. The chain uses TRBV4-2 and TRBJ1-6, with 8 bases fitting TRBD1. The CDR3 length is 16 residues. With V trimmed by 3 bases and J by 7 bases, 8 bases remained unmatched. Germline V CDR1 and CDR2: LGHNA, YNFKEQ. In DNA, the CDR3 is TGTGCCAGCAGCCAGGAAAGACAGGGGTTGAATTCACCCCTCCACTTT. Protein sequence: CASSQERQGLNSPLHF.

This clonotype was seen at least ten times. The chain recombines TRBV20-1 with TRBJ1-1, with D possibly TRBD1 on 5 matching bases. Germline V CDR1 and CDR2: DFQATT, SNEGSKA (reference sequence). Between the trimmed V and J ends, which lost 1 base and 7 bases, there was a span of 13 bases. This CDR3 contains 13 residues. CDR3 DNA: TGCAGTGCTAGAGCTCCAGCGGGACTTGAAGCTTTCTTT. This gives the protein CSARAPAGLEAFF.

In this sample, this clonotype turned up many times. This chain connects TRBV5-1 to TRBJ1-1; D perhaps matches TRBD1 (5 bases). V lost 3 bases and J lost 6, with 18 bases in between. This CDR3 region has 15 residues. Germline values: CDR1 SGHRS, CDR2 YFSETQ. The CDR3 nucleotides read TGCGCCAGCAGCTGGGGGATCTCCGCTGGGGCTGAAGCTTTCTTT. Protein sequence: CASSWGISAGAEAFF.

V and J are TRBV4-2 and TRBJ1-5, with a possible D match to TRBD1 (5 bases). The germline CDR1 and CDR2 sequences are LGHNA and YNFKEQ. With 4 bases removed from V and 5 bases from J, the gap between germline ends came to 21 bases. CDR3 size: 17 residues. CDR3 in amino acids: CASSPDSRSLTYQPQHF. As DNA, the CDR3 is TGTGCCAGCAGCCCAGACAGCAGATCCCTAACATATCAGCCCCAGCATTTT.

This clonotype came up a few times. V gene TRBV4-2 combines with J gene TRBJ1-4; D is uncertain. Trimming shortened V by 1 base and J by 0 bases, and 3 bases separated the two germline ends. This CDR3 is built from 14 residues. Germline V CDR1 and CDR2: LGHNA, YNFKEQ. CDR3 sequence reads: CASSQVPTNEKLFF. The DNA for the CDR3 is TGTGCCAGCAGCCAAGTCCCAACTAATGAAAAACTGTTTTTT.

In its sample, this clonotype was seen a few times. V gene TRBV5-4 combines with J gene TRBJ1-2, with D possibly matching TRBD1 (5 bases). V lost 5 bases and J 0 bases, leaving 11 bases between the germline ends. Germline CDR1 and CDR2: SGHNT and YYREEE (reference sequence). This CDR3 is built from 14 residues. CDR3 DNA sequence: TGTGCCAGCAGACCCGGGACGGCTAACTATGGCTACACCTTC. It specifies CASRPGTANYGYTF. Full variable domain (outside the CDR3, taken from reference TRBV5-4 and TRBJ1-2): ETGVTQSPTHLIKTRGQQVTLRCSSQSGHNTVSWYQQALGQGPQFIFQYYREEENGRGNFPPRFSGLQFPNYSSELNVNALELDDSALYLCASRPGTANYGYTFGSGTRLTVV.

This clonotype was recorded a few times. The CDR3 here is CASSYSTGAIWVSLNSPLHF. Written as DNA, the CDR3 is TGTGCCAGCAGTTACTCGACCGGGGCGATCTGGGTATCCCTTAATTCACCCCTCCACTTT. V usage is TRBV6-5 and J usage is TRBJ1-6; tentative D call: TRBD1 (5 bases). This CDR3 is built from 20 residues. Trimming left V 0 bases short and J 6 bases short, with 24 bases between. Germline CDR1 is MNHEY and CDR2 is SVGAGI.

This clonotype showed up just a few times. This chain connects TRBV4-3 to TRBJ2-5; 9 bases fit TRBD2. The CDR3 spans 17 residues. The germline V gene has CDR1 LGHNA and CDR2 YSLEER. Unmatched junction bases numbered 10, after V lost 0 bases and J lost 5 bases. The CDR3 loop reads CASSQDSPAGGLETQYF. The CDR3 region has the DNA TGCGCCAGCAGCCAAGATTCGCCGGCGGGGGGGCTGGAGACCCAGTACTTC.

The V call is TRBV4-2, the J call TRBJ2-7, with D perhaps matching TRBD1 (5 bases). CDR1 is LGHNA and CDR2 is YNFKEQ in the germline V gene. The CDR3 consists of 15 residues. Trimming took off 3 bases at V and 2 bases at J, with 14 bases between the two ends. The CDR3 DNA reads TGTGCCAGCAGCCAGTCACAGGTGCTTACCTACGAGCAGTACTTC. Translation gives CASSQSQVLTYEQYF.

This clonotype was found a few times. The V and J genes are TRBV12-3 or TRBV12-4 and TRBJ2-5; possible D gene TRBD1, 5 bases. The CDR3 is 14 residues long. V lost 6 bases, J lost 2 bases, and 13 bases lay in between. The CDR3 DNA is TGTGCCAGCAGCCCACAGGCAGGGCAAGAGACCCAGTACTTC. Its protein product is CASSPQAGQETQYF.

The chain employs TRBV7-9 and TRBJ1-2; 7 bases are shared with TRBD1. The CDR3 has 16 amino acids. CDR1 and CDR2 (germline): SEHNR, FQNEAQ (reference sequence). Trimming took 5 bases from V and 4 from J; bases not matched to a gene: 13. CDR3 amino acids: CASSRMEWGQLYGYTF. The DNA of the CDR3 is TGTGCCAGCAGCCGAATGGAGTGGGGACAGCTCTATGGCTACACCTTC. Drawing the rest from reference TRBV7-9 and TRBJ1-2, the complete variable domain is DTGVSQNPRHKITKRGQNVTFRCDPISEHNRLYWYRQTLGQGPEFLTYFQNEAQLEKSRLLSDRFSAERPKGSFSTLEIQRTEQGDSAMYLCASSRMEWGQLYGYTFGSGTRLTVV.

This clonotype was detected many times. This rearrangement joins TRBV5-1 to TRBJ2-7; the match to TRBD1 covers 8 bases. Germline V CDR1 and CDR2: SGHRS, YFSETQ. V lost 0 bases, J lost 3 bases, and 5 bases stayed unmatched. This CDR3 is 15 amino acids long. In DNA, the CDR3 is TGCGCCAGCAGCTTGGGTGGACAGGGCCACTACGAGCAGTACGTC. It specifies CASSLGGQGHYEQYV.

This clonotype was observed a handful of times. The chain combines TRBV11-1 with TRBJ2-1, with 7 bases matching TRBD2. Trimming cost V 3 bases and J 5 bases; bases outside gene matches: 10. Germline CDR1 reads SGHAT; CDR2 reads FQDESV (reference sequence). This CDR3 region has 16 residues. The CDR3 DNA reads TGTGCCAGCAGCTTTTCGGGCGGGAGCCACGACAATGAGCAGTTCTTC. Protein: CASSFSGGSHDNEQFF.

The gene calls are TRBV5-1 and TRBJ2-1; a weak D match, TRBD1 (6 bases). V lost 2 bases and J lost 7, with 10 bases in between. The CDR3 extends over 13 amino acids. Germline assignment: CDR1 SGHRS and CDR2 YFSETQ. The CDR3 DNA is TGCGCCAGCAGCTTCCGTGACAGGAATGAGCAGTTCTTC. Translation gives CASSFRDRNEQFF.

This clonotype appeared a few times. This sequence joins TRBV15 and TRBJ2-6, with 8 bases lining up with TRBD1. Germline V CDR1 and CDR2: LNHNV, YYDKDF (reference sequence). The CDR3 has 20 amino acids. The J segment lost 0 bases and the V segment lost 5 bases, leaving 15 bases of the junction unmatched. The CDR3 region is CATSSPIYRGTSSGANVLTF. CDR3 bases: TGTGCCACCAGCTCTCCGATATACAGGGGGACCAGCTCTGGGGCCAACGTCCTGACTTTC.

The sample holds a few counts of this clonotype. V usage is TRBV4-1 and J usage is TRBJ1-6; a weak D match, TRBD1 (5 bases). The CDR3 loop spans 16 amino acids. Per the germline V gene, CDR1 is MGHRA and CDR2 is YSYEKL. The V and J ends lost 2 bases and 5 bases respectively, with 13 bases between them. This CDR3 reads CASSQPPDSDNSPLHF. The CDR3 nucleotides are TGCGCCAGCAGCCAACCTCCTGACAGTGATAATTCACCCCTCCACTTT.

DNA for the CDR3: TGCGCCAGCAGCTGGAGGGACAGGGAAACTAATGAAAAACTGTTTTTT. Amino acid sequence: CASSWRDRETNEKLFF. The gene calls are TRBV5-1 and TRBJ1-4; 9 bases match TRBD1. From germline, CDR1 is SGHRS and CDR2 YFSETQ. This CDR3 comprises 16 residues. The V gene end was trimmed by 3 bases and the J gene end by 1 base; junction bases not matched to a gene: 4.

The V gene is TRBV3-1, the J gene TRBJ1-1, with D possibly TRBD1 on 5 matching bases. The CDR3 runs 13 residues. V was clipped by 6 bases and J by 5 bases, with 13 bases between them. From germline, CDR1 is LGHDT and CDR2 YNNKEL (reference sequence). As DNA, the CDR3 is TGTGCCAGCAGGCCCGGGGAGGGGACTGAAGCTTTCTTT. This gives the protein CASRPGEGTEAFF.

This clonotype has just a few counts. The gene calls are TRBV2 and TRBJ2-2; TRBD1 matches at 10 bases. V was pared by 6 bases and J by 3 bases, with 7 bases of the junction left unmatched. There are 16 residues in the CDR3. Germline V CDR1 and CDR2: SNHLY, FYNNEI. CDR3 protein: CASRPGTGAHTGELFF. In DNA, the CDR3 is TGTGCCAGCAGGCCAGGGACAGGGGCACACACCGGGGAGCTGTTTTTT.

Written as DNA, the CDR3 is TGCGCCAGCAGCTTGGCGGGGTCATCAGATACGCAGTATTTT. Translation: CASSLAGSSDTQYF. The chain uses TRBV5-1 and TRBJ2-3; the D gene is possibly TRBD2 (5 bases). V lost 0 bases, J lost 4 bases, and 9 bases lay in between. The CDR3 is made up of 14 amino acids. Germline CDR1 reads SGHRS; CDR2 reads YFSETQ.

V is TRBV7-3 and J is TRBJ2-7; 9 bases are a match to TRBD1. The CDR3 covers 14 residues. Germline V CDR1 and CDR2: SGHTA, FQGTGA. With 6 bases clipped from V and 6 bases from J, the junction kept 9 bases outside the gene matches. CDR3: CASSSGTGPREQYF. Written as DNA, the CDR3 is TGTGCCAGCAGTTCCGGGACAGGGCCCCGCGAGCAGTACTTC. The full variable domain, with the rest looked up from reference TRBV7-3 and TRBJ2-7, is GAGVSQTPSNKVTEKGKYVELRCDPISGHTALYWYRQSLGQGPEFLIYFQGTGAADDSGLPNDRFFAVRPEGSVSTLKIQRTERGDSAVYLCASSSGTGPREQYFGPGTRLTVT.

Only a few counts were recorded for this clonotype. This sequence joins TRBV27 and TRBJ2-3; 7 bases match TRBD2. This CDR3 comprises 15 residues. The germline gives CDR1 MNHEY, CDR2 SMNVEV (reference sequence). Trimming cost V 5 bases and J 2 bases; bases outside gene matches: 7. The CDR3, as DNA: TGTGCCAGCAGTCTGGGGGGGGTCCTCACAGATACGCAGTATTTT. Its translation is CASSLGGVLTDTQYF.